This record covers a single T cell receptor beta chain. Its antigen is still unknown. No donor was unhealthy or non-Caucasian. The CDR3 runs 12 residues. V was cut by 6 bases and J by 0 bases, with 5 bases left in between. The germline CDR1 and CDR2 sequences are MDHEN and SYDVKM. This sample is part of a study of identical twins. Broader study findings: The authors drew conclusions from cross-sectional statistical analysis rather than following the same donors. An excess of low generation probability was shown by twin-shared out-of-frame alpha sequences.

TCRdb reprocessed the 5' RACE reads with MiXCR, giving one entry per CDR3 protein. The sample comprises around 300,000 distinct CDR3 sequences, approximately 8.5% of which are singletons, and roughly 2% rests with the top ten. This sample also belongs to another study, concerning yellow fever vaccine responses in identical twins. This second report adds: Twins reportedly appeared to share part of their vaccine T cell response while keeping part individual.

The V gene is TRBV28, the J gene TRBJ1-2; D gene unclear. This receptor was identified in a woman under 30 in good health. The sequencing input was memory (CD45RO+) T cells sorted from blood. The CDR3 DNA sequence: TGTGCCAGCAGGACACCTAACTATGGCTACACCTTC. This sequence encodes CASRTPNYGYTF.